The entry that follows covers one T cell receptor (beta chain) sequence. Its antigen is unknown. The sample originates from a study of beta chain features in type 1 diabetes. Study as a whole: All of the samples together had some 99 million sorted cells examined.

As every portion of the isolated RNA was reverse transcribed, the sequencing read expressed TCRB transcripts. Deep immunoSEQ sequencing covered naive, central memory and regulatory T cell samples. The method was immunoSEQ multiplex PCR; TCRdb's version includes in-frame clones alone and lacks a portion of them. The sample records 680,000 or so clones, 10% to 15% being singletons. Study results and caveats: In every one of the four CD4+ subsets, TCRB CDR3s were moderately but significantly shorter in Type 1 diabetes patients. Fewer junction insertions and more nucleotide deletions appeared in type 1 diabetes patients.

Germline CDR1 is SGDLS and CDR2 is YYNGEE. The CDR3 runs to 16 residues. Germline trimming cut 4 bases from V and 6 bases from J; bases unmatched to any gene: 13. Material for sequencing was naive CD4+ T cells from blood. This receptor was identified in a man in his late teens or twenties with type 1 diabetes. V and J are TRBV9 and TRBJ2-1; TRBD2 agrees at 7 bases. The CDR3 region has the DNA TGTGCCAGCAGCCCCGCCAAGAGGGGCGGGAGCAATGAGCAGTTCTTC. Translation: CASSPAKRGGSNEQFF.